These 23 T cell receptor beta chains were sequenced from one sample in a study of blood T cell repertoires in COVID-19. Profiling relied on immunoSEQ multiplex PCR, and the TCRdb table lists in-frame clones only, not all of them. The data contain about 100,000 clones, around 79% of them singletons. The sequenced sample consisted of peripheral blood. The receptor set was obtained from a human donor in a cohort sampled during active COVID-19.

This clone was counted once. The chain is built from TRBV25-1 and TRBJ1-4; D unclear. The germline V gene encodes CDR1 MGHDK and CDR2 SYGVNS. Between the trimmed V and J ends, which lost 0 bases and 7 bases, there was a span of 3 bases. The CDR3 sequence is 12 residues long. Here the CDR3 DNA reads TGTGCCAGCAGTGAATACGGTGAAAAACTGTTTTTT. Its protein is CASSEYGEKLFF. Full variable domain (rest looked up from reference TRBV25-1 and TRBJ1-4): EADIYQTPRYLVIGTGKKITLECSQTMGHDKMYWYQQDPGMELHLIHYSYGVNSTEKGDLSSESTVSRIRTEHFPLTLESARPSHTSQYLCASSEYGEKLFFGSGTQLSVL.

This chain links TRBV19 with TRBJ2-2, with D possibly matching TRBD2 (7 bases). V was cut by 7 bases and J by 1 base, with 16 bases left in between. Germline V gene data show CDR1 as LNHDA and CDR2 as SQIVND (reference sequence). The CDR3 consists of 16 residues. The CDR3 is CASTKAGALNTGELFF. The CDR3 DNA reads TGTGCCAGTACTAAGGCGGGGGCACTGAACACCGGGGAGCTGTTTTTT.

The CDR3 bases are TGTGCCAGCAGCGCCAACGACATGAACACTGAAGCTTTCTTT. Protein product: CASSANDMNTEAFF. This sequence joins TRBV2 and TRBJ1-1; D is uncertain. V lost 6 bases and J lost 0, with 11 bases in between. The V gene's germline CDR1 is SNHLY and CDR2 FYNNEI. The CDR3 length is 14 residues. Complete variable domain (other parts from reference TRBV2 and TRBJ1-1): EPEVTQTPSHQVTQMGQEVILRCVPISNHLYFYWYRQILGQKVEFLVSFYNNEISEKSEIFDDQFSVERPDGSNFTLKIRSTKLEDSAMYFCASSANDMNTEAFFGQGTRLTVV.

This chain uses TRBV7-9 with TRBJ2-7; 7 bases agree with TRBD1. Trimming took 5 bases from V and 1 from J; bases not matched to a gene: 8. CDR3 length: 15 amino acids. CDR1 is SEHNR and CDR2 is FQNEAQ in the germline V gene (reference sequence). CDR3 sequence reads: CASSLGQAESYEQYF. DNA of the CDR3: TGTGCCAGCAGCCTCGGACAGGCCGAGTCCTACGAGCAGTACTTC.

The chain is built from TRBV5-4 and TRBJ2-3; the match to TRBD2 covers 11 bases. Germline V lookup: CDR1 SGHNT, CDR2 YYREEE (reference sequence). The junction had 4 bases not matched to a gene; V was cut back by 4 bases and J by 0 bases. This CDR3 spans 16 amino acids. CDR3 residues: CASSLRLAGSTDTQYF. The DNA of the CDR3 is TGTGCCAGCAGCCTTAGACTAGCGGGGAGCACAGATACGCAGTATTTT.

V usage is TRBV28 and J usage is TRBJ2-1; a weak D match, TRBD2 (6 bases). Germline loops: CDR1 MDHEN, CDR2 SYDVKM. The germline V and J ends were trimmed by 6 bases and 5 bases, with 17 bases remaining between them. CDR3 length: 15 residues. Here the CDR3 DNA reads TGTGCCAGCAGCCCGCGGGGAGATTCCCACAATGAGCAGTTCTTC. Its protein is CASSPRGDSHNEQFF.

DNA of the CDR3: TGTGCCAGCAGCCAAGATCCCCCCGGGAGGGACATTCAGTACTTC. It specifies CASSQDPPGRDIQYF. The chain employs TRBV3-1 (or the pseudogene TRBV3-2) and TRBJ2-4, with 8 bases fitting TRBD2. CDR1 and CDR2 from the germline V gene are LGHDT and YNNKEL (reference sequence). This CDR3 has 15 residues. V trimming: 0 bases; J trimming: 8 bases; junction bases outside the gene matches: 6.

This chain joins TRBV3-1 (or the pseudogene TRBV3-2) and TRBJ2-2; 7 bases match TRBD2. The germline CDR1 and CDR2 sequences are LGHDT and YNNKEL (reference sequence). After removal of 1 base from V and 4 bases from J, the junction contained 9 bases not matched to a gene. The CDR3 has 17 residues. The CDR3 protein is CASSQAGGRAITGELFF. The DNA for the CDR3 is TGTGCCAGCAGCCAAGCTGGGGGGAGGGCCATCACCGGGGAGCTGTTTTTT.

The CDR3 region has the DNA TGTGCCAGCAGCTACGACAGGGTTAATGAAAAACTGTTTTTT. Translating it yields CASSYDRVNEKLFF. This sequence joins TRBV7-2 and TRBJ1-4; 7 bases fit TRBD1. The germline CDR1 and CDR2 sequences are SGHTA and FQGNSA. This CDR3 is built from 14 residues. Trimming took 4 bases from V and 4 from J; bases not matched to a gene: 3.

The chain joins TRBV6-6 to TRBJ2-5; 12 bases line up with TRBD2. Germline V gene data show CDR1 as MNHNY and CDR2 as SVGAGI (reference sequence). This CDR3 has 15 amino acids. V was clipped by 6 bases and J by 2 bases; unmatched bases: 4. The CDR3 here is CASSPLAGGQETQYF. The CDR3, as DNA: TGTGCCAGCAGCCCCCTAGCGGGAGGGCAAGAGACCCAGTACTTC.

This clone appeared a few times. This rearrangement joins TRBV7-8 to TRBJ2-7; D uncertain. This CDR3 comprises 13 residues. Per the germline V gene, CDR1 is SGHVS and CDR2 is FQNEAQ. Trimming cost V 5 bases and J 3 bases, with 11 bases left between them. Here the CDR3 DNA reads TGTGCCAGCAGCCCCGGAGAAATCTACGAGCAGTACTTC. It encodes CASSPGEIYEQYF.

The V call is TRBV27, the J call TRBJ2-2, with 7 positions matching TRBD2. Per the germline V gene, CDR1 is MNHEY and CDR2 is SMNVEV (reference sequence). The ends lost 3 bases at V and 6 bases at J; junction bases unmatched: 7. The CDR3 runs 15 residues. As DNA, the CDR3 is TGTGCCAGCAGTTTCCGACTAGCTCCACCCGGGGAGCTGTTTTTT. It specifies CASSFRLAPPGELFF.

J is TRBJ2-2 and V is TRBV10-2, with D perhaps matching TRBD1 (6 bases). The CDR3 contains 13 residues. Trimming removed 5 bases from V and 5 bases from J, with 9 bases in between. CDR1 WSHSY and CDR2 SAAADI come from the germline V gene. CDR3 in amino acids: CASSFRGTGELFF. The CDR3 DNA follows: TGCGCCAGCAGTTTCAGGGGAACCGGGGAGCTGTTTTTT.

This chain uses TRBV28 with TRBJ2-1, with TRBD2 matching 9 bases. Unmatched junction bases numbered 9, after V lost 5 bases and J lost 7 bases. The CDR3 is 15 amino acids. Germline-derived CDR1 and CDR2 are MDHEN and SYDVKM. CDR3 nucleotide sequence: TGTGCCAGCAGTCCCCCCCTAGCGGGAAATAATGAGCAGTTCTTC. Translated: CASSPPLAGNNEQFF.

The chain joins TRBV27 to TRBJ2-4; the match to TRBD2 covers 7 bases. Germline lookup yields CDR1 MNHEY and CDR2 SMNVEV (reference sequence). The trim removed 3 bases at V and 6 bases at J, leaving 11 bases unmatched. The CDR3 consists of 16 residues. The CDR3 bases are TGTGCCAGCAGTTTCAGTCGGGGAGGGGTGGCAAACATTCAGTACTTC. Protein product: CASSFSRGGVANIQYF.

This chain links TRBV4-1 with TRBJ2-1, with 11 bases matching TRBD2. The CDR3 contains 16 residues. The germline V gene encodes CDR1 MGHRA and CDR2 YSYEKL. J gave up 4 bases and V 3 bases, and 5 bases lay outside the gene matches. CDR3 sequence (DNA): TGCGCCAGCAGCCACGTAGCGGGAGGGGGGTACAATGAGCAGTTCTTC. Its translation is CASSHVAGGGYNEQFF.

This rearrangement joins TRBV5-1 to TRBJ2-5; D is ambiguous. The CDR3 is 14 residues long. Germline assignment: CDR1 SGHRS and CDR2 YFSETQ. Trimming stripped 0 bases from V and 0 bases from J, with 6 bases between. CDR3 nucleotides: TGCGCCAGCAGCTTGGGCTCGGACCAAGAGACCCAGTACTTC. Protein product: CASSLGSDQETQYF.

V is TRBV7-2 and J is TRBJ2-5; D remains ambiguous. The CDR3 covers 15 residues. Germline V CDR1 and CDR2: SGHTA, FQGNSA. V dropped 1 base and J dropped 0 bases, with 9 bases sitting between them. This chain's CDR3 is CASSLETEYQETQYF. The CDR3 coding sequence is TGTGCCAGCAGCTTAGAGACGGAGTACCAAGAGACCCAGTACTTC.

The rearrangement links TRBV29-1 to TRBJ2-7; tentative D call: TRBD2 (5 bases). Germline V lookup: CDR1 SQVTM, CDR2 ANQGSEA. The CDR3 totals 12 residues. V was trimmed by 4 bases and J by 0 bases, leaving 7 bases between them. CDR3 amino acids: CSVGESSYEQYF. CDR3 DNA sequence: TGCAGCGTTGGGGAGAGCTCCTACGAGCAGTACTTC.

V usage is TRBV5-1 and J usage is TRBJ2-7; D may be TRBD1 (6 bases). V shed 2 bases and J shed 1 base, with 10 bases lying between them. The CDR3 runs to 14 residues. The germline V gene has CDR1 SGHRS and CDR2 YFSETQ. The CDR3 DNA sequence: TGCGCCAGCAGCTTCGAGAGGGGGTCCTACGAGCAGTACTTC. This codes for CASSFERGSYEQYF.

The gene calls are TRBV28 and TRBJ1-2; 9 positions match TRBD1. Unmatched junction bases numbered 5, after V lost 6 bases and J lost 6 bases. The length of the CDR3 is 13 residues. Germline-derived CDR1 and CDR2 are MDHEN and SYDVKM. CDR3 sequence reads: CASRRGQGDGYTF. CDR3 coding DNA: TGTGCCAGCAGAAGGGGACAGGGTGATGGCTACACCTTC.

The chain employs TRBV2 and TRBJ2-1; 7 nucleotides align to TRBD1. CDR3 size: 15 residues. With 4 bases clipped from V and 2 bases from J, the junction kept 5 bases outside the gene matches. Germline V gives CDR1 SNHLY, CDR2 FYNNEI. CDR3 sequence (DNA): TGTGCCAGCAGTGGTGACAGGGCCCCCTACAATGAGCAGTTCTTC. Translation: CASSGDRAPYNEQFF.

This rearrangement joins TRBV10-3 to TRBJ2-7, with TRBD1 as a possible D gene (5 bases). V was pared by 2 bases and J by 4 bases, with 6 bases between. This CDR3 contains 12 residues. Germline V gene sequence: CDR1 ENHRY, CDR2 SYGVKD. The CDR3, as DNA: TGTGCCATCAGTGAGGGACAATACGAGCAGTACTTC. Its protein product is CAISEGQYEQYF.